This T cell receptor beta chain was sequenced for a study of tumor and adjacent non-tumor tissue in lung cancer. Across the whole study: Patients comprised 12 adenocarcinoma, a couple of squamous cell carcinoma and 1 small cell lung cancer.

The library came from three nested PCR rounds adapted from ARM-PCR protocols. TCRdb used MiXCR to reprocess the multiplex PCR reads, holding one entry per CDR3 protein. The sample holds more than 120,000 distinct CDR3 sequences, approximately 66% seen once. The template was RNA from unsorted bulk tissue. Sample: lung tumor tissue. The sequence was obtained from a man aged 55 to 70 with small cell lung cancer.

CDR3 region: CASSVQGAACNEQFF. The CDR3, as DNA: TGTGCCAGCAGTGTCCAGGGGGCGGCCTGCAATGAGCAGTTCTTC. The chain has TRBV6-2 or TRBV6-3 and TRBJ2-1, with 8 nucleotides matching TRBD1. Germline CDR1 is MNHEY and CDR2 is SVGEGT. The CDR3 totals 15 residues. J gave up 6 bases and V 5 bases, and 9 bases lay outside the gene matches.